This T cell receptor (beta chain) was profiled in a study of blood T cell repertoires in COVID-19. Trimming pared 5 bases from V and 1 base from J, leaving 13 bases between. Germline values: CDR1 SGHRS, CDR2 YFSETQ. The CDR3 runs to 16 residues. Per the authors' pipeline: Nucleated cell number was recorded as an estimate derived from reference gene primer amplification. Assay: immunoSEQ multiplex PCR; the TCRdb copy retains only in-frame clones and omits some. That table furnishes V, J and clone size, whereas the DNA furnished D and trimming. The data show roughly 150,000 clones, 86% seen once. Cohort 3 recovered donors had two negative PCRs, clearance, or symptom resolution.

Sequenced input: PBMCs or T cells enriched from blood (not recorded which). The origin of this receptor is a man aged 50 to 60 who had recovered from COVID-19. The chain links TRBV5-1 to TRBJ2-6, with a tentative D call TRBD2 (6 bases). The CDR3 loop is CASRRDGLSGANVLTF. CDR3 nucleotides: TGCGCCAGCAGGCGGGACGGTCTATCTGGGGCCAACGTCCTGACTTTC.